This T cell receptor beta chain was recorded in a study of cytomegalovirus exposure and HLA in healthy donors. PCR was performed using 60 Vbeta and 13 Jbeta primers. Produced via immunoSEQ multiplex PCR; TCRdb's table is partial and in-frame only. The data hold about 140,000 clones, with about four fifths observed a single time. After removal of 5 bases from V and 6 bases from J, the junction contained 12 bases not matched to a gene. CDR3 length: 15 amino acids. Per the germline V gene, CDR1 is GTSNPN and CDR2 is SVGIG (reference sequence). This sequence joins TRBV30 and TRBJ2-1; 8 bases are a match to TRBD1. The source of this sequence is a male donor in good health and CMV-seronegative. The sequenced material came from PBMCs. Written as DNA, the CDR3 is TGTGCCTGGCCCGATGGACAGGGAGTAGGCAATGAGCAGTTCTTC. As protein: CAWPDGQGVGNEQFF.